Listed below are T cell receptor beta chains from one sample, sequenced in a study of CD8 T cells in ankylosing spondylitis. TCRdb ran MiXCR on the 5' RACE reads and lists one entry per CDR3 protein. The sample shows approximately 260,000 distinct CDR3 sequences, under 20% of them seen only once. The specimen sequenced was blood, either unsorted or a sorted T cell fraction (not recorded which). These receptors came from a male donor with ankylosing spondylitis or in good health (not recorded which). CDR3s include the opening cysteine and the closing phenylalanine or tryptophan.

V | CDR3
TRBV7-2 | CASSLAGDRVYEQYF
TRBV9 | CASTPSHGGQETQYF
TRBV7-8 | CASSLEYREQETQYF
TRBV6-5 | CASSNRDRASNNEQFF
TRBV20-1 | CSARPRGLARVSSYNEQFF
TRBV6-1 | CASSVGRTNEQFF
TRBV19 | CASSIVQSNQPQHF
TRBV4-1 | CASSLSGGGVELFF
TRBV20-1 | CSARGTGNTEAFF
TRBV5-1 | CASSTDRGLGNEQFF
TRBV12-3/TRBV12-4 | CASRQTGTGANEQYF
TRBV4-2 | CASSHQGTNEKLFF
TRBV15 | CATSSGNQPQHF
TRBV6-1 | CASSRFGQETQYF
TRBV7-9 | CASSDTGGDYEQYF
TRBV29-1 | CSVGTALEQYF
TRBV3-1 | CASSPQARPLTLGYGYTF
TRBV7-7 | CASSLLLAGDEQFF
TRBV7-6 | CASSLQGAPEQYF
TRBV7-9 | CASSPAGSSSYNEQFF
TRBV25-1 | CASSDYSSEVSEQYF
TRBV9 | CASSDGGLGQPQHF
TRBV29-1 | CSVEVGRRNYGYTF
TRBV10-3 | CAINDNRGLQETQYF
TRBV4-3 | CASSQDSGSYEQYF
TRBV15 | CATSRVVTDTQYF
TRBV7-6 | CASSLAQGTEQYF
TRBV20-1 | CSARELYRDGVSYEQYF
TRBV29-1 | CSVEDGGGRPNNEQFF
TRBV4-1 | CASSQEKLSYEQYF
TRBV20-1 | CSAYLAGGFYEQYF
TRBV6-2/TRBV6-3 | CASSYLAGAQETQYF
TRBV7-2 | CASSLVGGPGNEQFF
TRBV29-1 | CSVERGAYNEQFF
TRBV7-6 | CASSLEVGQGGGYTF
TRBV7-9 | CASSFLAGAGELFF
TRBV29-1 | CSVVTSGSNEQFF
TRBV4-1 | CASSHLAGVADTQYF
TRBV14 | CASSHLETQYF
TRBV20-1 | CSRRGTNTYNEQFF
TRBV28 | CASSSHRVVTDTQYF
TRBV27 | CASSFGGNGSPLHF